This section outlines one T cell receptor beta chain sequence together with its context. Its antigen is not identified. This record belongs to a study of vaccination and CD4 T cells after COVID-19. Looking at the study overall: Four females and six males made up the convalescents, with two Hispanic.

Cultured CD4+ T-cell DNA underwent Oncomine TCR Beta short-read sequencing. TCRdb fed the PCR reads into MiXCR, producing one record per CDR3 protein. The repertoire holds 6,000 to 7,000 distinct CDR3 sequences, around two thirds seen once, with roughly a third in the top ten. This CDR3 region has 14 residues. CDR1 is MNHNS and CDR2 is SASEGT in the germline V gene. Trimming removed 5 bases at V and 4 bases at J, with 12 bases between. As to treatment: roughly ten-day PBMC culture with coronavirus spike peptide pools or control peptides (ViraFEST assay). With approximately 10 days of culture completed, CD4+ T cells were isolated by negative selection.

V and J are TRBV6-1 and TRBJ1-5; no firm D call. The material sequenced was CD4+ T cells from blood, cultured in vitro. This sequence was found in a human donor who had recovered from COVID-19. CDR3 coding DNA: TGTGCCAGCAGTCCCCTCGGGTTGAATCAGCCCCAGCATTTT. It encodes CASSPLGLNQPQHF.